These T cell receptor beta chains were read from a single sample in a study of graft-versus-host responses after intestinal transplantation. Sequencing used immunoSEQ multiplex PCR; TCRdb keeps in-frame clones, though not all of them. The table includes about 98,000 clones, more than 70% detected once. The material was PBMCs, obtained 255 days after intestinal transplant. The receptors stem from a human patient who received an intestinal transplant, so some T cells may come from the graft donor. The CDR3 runs from the conserved cysteine through the conserved F or W. D genes are given only for firm matches. Some rows mark clone size as missing; the rest say once, few, many or name a class of expanded clone.

D: TRBD1
length: 15
J: TRBJ2-3
V: TRBV6-4
size: few
CDR3: CASSDGTGDTDTQYF
DNA: TGTGCCAGCAGTGACGGGACAGGGGACACAGATACGCAGTATTTT

D: .
length: 14
J: TRBJ2-7
V: TRBV11-2
size: .
CDR3: CASSLPTGTYEQYF
DNA: TGTGCCAGCAGCTTGCCAACAGGGACCTACGAGCAGTACTTC

D: .
length: 13
J: TRBJ2-5
V: TRBV7-9
size: .
CDR3: CASKGQFQETQYF
DNA: TGTGCCAGTAAAGGACAGTTCCAAGAGACCCAGTACTTC

D: TRBD1
length: 16
J: TRBJ1-3
V: TRBV28
size: .
CDR3: CASSLWGQGAGNTIYF
DNA: TGTGCCAGCAGTTTATGGGGGCAGGGGGCTGGAAACACCATATATTTT

D: .
length: 12
J: TRBJ1-1
V: TRBV27
size: .
CDR3: CASMGSHHEAFF
DNA: TGTGCCAGCATGGGTTCACATCATGAAGCTTTCTTT

D: .
length: 10
J: TRBJ1-2
V: TRBV25-1
size: .
CDR3: CASSDDGYTF
DNA: TGTGCCAGCAGTGATGATGGCTACACCTTC

D: .
length: 15
J: TRBJ1-2
V: TRBV6-1
size: .
CDR3: CASSEGVDAYYGYTF
DNA: TGTGCCAGCAGTGAAGGCGTGGACGCCTACTATGGCTACACCTTC

D: TRBD1
length: 18
J: TRBJ1-3
V: TRBV29-1
size: .
CDR3: CSAGLGPGTGTSGNTIYF
DNA: TGCAGCGCTGGATTAGGTCCCGGGACAGGGACCTCTGGAAACACCATATATTTT

D: TRBD1
length: 16
J: TRBJ2-3
V: TRBV11-2
size: .
CDR3: CASSGARQGFLDTQYF
DNA: TGTGCCAGCAGCGGAGCCCGACAGGGGTTTTTGGATACGCAGTATTTT

D: .
length: 14
J: TRBJ2-7
V: TRBV18
size: few
CDR3: CASSPPTQQYEQYF
DNA: TGTGCCAGCTCACCACCGACGCAGCAATACGAGCAGTACTTC

D: TRBD2
length: 16
J: TRBJ2-1
V: TRBV5-1
size: .
CDR3: CASSADHLRAGGEQFF
DNA: TGCGCCAGCAGCGCGGACCACCTGAGAGCGGGGGGTGAGCAGTTCTTC

D: TRBD1
length: 16
J: TRBJ2-3
V: TRBV25-1
size: .
CDR3: CASSEGGPGGLDTQYF
DNA: TGTGCCAGCAGTGAAGGCGGGCCAGGGGGCTTAGATACGCAGTATTTT

D: .
length: 13
J: TRBJ2-7
V: TRBV4-1
size: .
CDR3: CASSQDRFGEQYF
DNA: TGCGCCAGCAGCCAAGATCGGTTTGGCGAGCAGTACTTC